Below, 21 T cell receptor beta chains from the same sample are listed, as sequenced in a study of OX40 agonist ivuxolimab in advanced cancers. Libraries were prepared by immunoSEQ multiplex PCR; TCRdb keeps only in-frame clonotypes and omits some of them. The profile shows fewer than 85,000 clones, roughly 80% of them singletons. The sample here was CD4+ or CD8+ T cells sorted from blood, taken in a trial of the OX40 agonist ivuxolimab. The receptor set was obtained from an adult with an advanced solid tumor such as melanoma, head and neck, liver or kidney cancer.

The V and J genes are TRBV19 and TRBJ1-2; 7 nucleotides match TRBD1. Per germline, CDR1 LNHDA and CDR2 SQIVND (reference sequence). V gave up 3 bases and J gave up 5 bases; unmatched junction bases: 12. CDR3 size: 16 residues. CDR3 residues: CASSISGTAALYGYTF. In DNA form, the CDR3 reads TGTGCCAGTAGTATCTCCGGGACAGCGGCCCTTTATGGCTACACCTTC.

V is TRBV5-1 and J is TRBJ1-1, with no clear D. Germline V lookup: CDR1 SGHRS, CDR2 YFSETQ. V lost 5 bases to trimming and J lost 3 bases, with 11 bases between them. The CDR3 is made up of 13 amino acids. The CDR3: CASSGREDTEAFF. CDR3 DNA sequence: TGCGCCAGCAGTGGACGGGAGGACACTGAAGCTTTCTTT.

The chain couples TRBV28 to TRBJ2-1, with D unresolved. The germline V gene has CDR1 MDHEN and CDR2 SYDVKM. The V end was cut by 5 bases, the J end by 8 bases, with 16 bases between. There are 14 residues in the CDR3. The CDR3 reads CASSTPGPTHEQFF. In nucleotides, the CDR3 is TGTGCCAGCAGTACCCCGGGCCCGACCCATGAGCAGTTCTTC. Together with reference TRBV28 and TRBJ2-1, the CDR3 gives the full variable domain: DVKVTQSSRYLVKRTGEKVFLECVQDMDHENMFWYRQDPGLGLRLIYFSYDVKMKEKGDIPEGYSVSREKKERFSLILESASTNQTSMYLCASSTPGPTHEQFFGPGTRLTVL.

The chain carries TRBV18 and TRBJ2-2; 8 bases align to TRBD1. J lost 2 bases, V lost 4 bases, and 6 bases had no gene match. This CDR3 is 16 amino acids long. The V gene's germline CDR1 is KGHSH and CDR2 LQKENI. CDR3 residues: CASSLSGGFNTGELFF. DNA of the CDR3: TGTGCCAGCTCACTATCAGGGGGCTTTAACACCGGGGAGCTGTTTTTT.

The chain recombines TRBV5-4 with TRBJ2-4, with 7 bases fitting TRBD1. There are 13 residues in the CDR3. Germline assignment: CDR1 SGHNT and CDR2 YYREEE (reference sequence). V was pared by 5 bases and J by 5 bases, with 4 bases of the junction left unmatched. The CDR3 sequence: CASSRQGENIQYF. The CDR3 DNA is TGTGCCAGCAGTAGACAGGGTGAAAACATTCAGTACTTC.

This chain joins TRBV5-1 and TRBJ1-3; D is ambiguous. CDR3 size: 15 residues. The germline gives CDR1 SGHRS, CDR2 YFSETQ. Trimming removed 4 bases at V and 0 bases at J, with 11 bases between. The DNA for the CDR3 is TGCGCCAGCAGCCACGGTTCAGTCTCTGGAAACACCATATATTTT. Amino acid sequence: CASSHGSVSGNTIYF.

This chain joins TRBV7-3 and TRBJ2-7; TRBD2 matches at 12 bases. Germline CDR1 is SGHTA and CDR2 is FQGTGA. The CDR3 consists of 19 residues. Germline trimming cut 5 bases from V and 0 bases from J; bases unmatched to any gene: 14. The CDR3 nucleotides are TGTGCCAGCAGCCCCGGACCGGGACTAGCGGGTTACCGCTCCTACGAGCAGTACTTC. It encodes CASSPGPGLAGYRSYEQYF.

This sequence joins TRBV7-8 and TRBJ1-2; no definite D call. The CDR3 loop spans 15 amino acids. Trimming cost V 1 base and J 0 bases, with 9 bases left between them. CDR1 is SGHVS and CDR2 is FQNEAQ in the germline V gene. As DNA, the CDR3 is TGTGCCAGCAGCTTAGGCATACGAGCTAACTATGGCTACACCTTC. This sequence encodes CASSLGIRANYGYTF.

This sequence joins TRBV11-1 and TRBJ1-1; D ambiguous. The CDR3 has 14 residues. Trimming shortened V by 6 bases and J by 7 bases, and 18 bases separated the two germline ends. Germline values: CDR1 SGHAT, CDR2 FQDESV (reference sequence). The CDR3 loop is CASRVGGSSGEAFF. CDR3 in DNA: TGTGCCAGCAGGGTCGGAGGCAGCTCGGGTGAAGCTTTCTTT.

The genes are TRBV5-1 and TRBJ2-3; TRBD2 aligns across 9 bases. The trim removed 4 bases at V and 4 bases at J, leaving 10 bases unmatched. CDR1 SGHRS and CDR2 YFSETQ come from the germline V gene. There are 16 residues in the CDR3. The CDR3 region is CASSPWTSDRPDTQYF. CDR3 DNA: TGCGCCAGCAGCCCGTGGACTAGCGACCGCCCAGATACGCAGTATTTT.

The chain recombines TRBV7-2 with TRBJ2-7, with 8 bases aligning to TRBD1. The germline gives CDR1 SGHTA, CDR2 FQGNSA. This CDR3 is built from 15 residues. After removal of 5 bases from V and 5 bases from J, the junction contained 11 bases not matched to a gene. The chain's CDR3 is CASSHNGQGANEQYF. CDR3 nucleotide sequence: TGTGCCAGCAGCCACAATGGACAGGGAGCGAACGAGCAGTACTTC.

This rearrangement joins TRBV7-2 to TRBJ1-4; unclear D gene. V was shortened by 6 bases and J by 1 base, with 12 bases between the two germline ends. The V gene's germline CDR1 is SGHTA and CDR2 FQGNSA. The CDR3 covers 15 residues. As DNA, the CDR3 is TGTGCCAGCAGACTCACTCCAGGAACTAATGAAAAACTGTTTTTT. Translated: CASRLTPGTNEKLFF.

V is TRBV7-2 and J is TRBJ1-1; D gene unclear. Per germline, CDR1 SGHTA and CDR2 FQGNSA. The CDR3 spans 15 residues. Trimming removed 4 bases from V and 2 bases from J, with 14 bases in between. CDR3 sequence (DNA): TGTGCCAGCAGCTCCTGGCTTGCAGGCAACACTGAAGCTTTCTTT. Translation gives CASSSWLAGNTEAFF.

V and J are TRBV7-2 and TRBJ2-7; TRBD2 might be the D (5 bases). This CDR3 contains 14 residues. V lost 9 bases to trimming and J lost 7 bases, with 22 bases between them. Germline-derived CDR1 and CDR2 are SGHTA and FQGNSA. CDR3 amino acids: CASSAASGSREQYF. As DNA, the CDR3 is TGTGCCAGTTCAGCTGCATCGGGGTCGAGAGAGCAGTACTTC. Supplemented by reference TRBV7-2 and TRBJ2-7, the full variable domain reads GAGVSQSPSNKVTEKGKDVELRCDPISGHTALYWYRQSLGQGLEFLIYFQGNSAPDKSGLPSDRFSAERTGGSVSTLTIQRTQQEDSAVYLCASSAASGSREQYFGPGTRLTVT.

The V gene is TRBV7-8, the J gene TRBJ1-4; weak D call: TRBD1 (5 bases). CDR1 and CDR2 (germline): SGHVS, FQNEAQ. This CDR3 spans 13 amino acids. V gave up 6 bases and J gave up 6 bases, with 11 bases separating them. In DNA form, the CDR3 reads TGTGCCAGCAGATCAGGGTTTGATGAAAAACTGTTTTTT. Translated, it gives CASRSGFDEKLFF.

The J gene is TRBJ1-1, the V gene TRBV19; a possible D gene is TRBD1 (5 bases). The germline gives CDR1 LNHDA, CDR2 SQIVND (reference sequence). V shed 4 bases and J shed 1 base, with 25 bases lying between them. The CDR3 totals 19 residues. The CDR3 nucleotides read TGTGCCAGTAGTACCCGACTCGGGACCTACCTTGCCCAGAACACTGAAGCTTTCTTT. Its translation is CASSTRLGTYLAQNTEAFF. Looking up the rest from reference TRBV19 and TRBJ1-1 gives the full variable domain: DGGITQSPKYLFRKEGQNVTLSCEQNLNHDAMYWYRQDPGQGLRLIYYSQIVNDFQKGDIAEGYSVSREKKESFPLTVTSAQKNPTAFYLCASSTRLGTYLAQNTEAFFGQGTRLTVV.

The chain combines TRBV18 with TRBJ1-2; D gene uncertain. V lost 5 bases and J lost 8, with 12 bases in between. The CDR3 is made up of 12 amino acids. Germline V CDR1 and CDR2: KGHSH, LQKENI. CDR3 sequence: CASSEAQEGYTF. DNA for the CDR3: TGTGCCAGCTCAGAGGCCCAAGAGGGCTACACCTTC.

The chain couples TRBV11-2 to TRBJ1-1, with D maybe TRBD1 (6 bases). CDR3 length equals 14 residues. Trimming took 3 bases from V and 0 from J, leaving 8 bases between them. Germline lookup yields CDR1 SGHAT and CDR2 FQNNGV. DNA of the CDR3: TGTGCCAGCAGCTTTCAGGGGATGAACACTGAAGCTTTCTTT. It encodes CASSFQGMNTEAFF.

The rearrangement uses TRBV27 and TRBJ1-1; D is possibly TRBD1 (6 bases). The germline V gene has CDR1 MNHEY and CDR2 SMNVEV (reference sequence). The V end lost 6 bases, the J end lost 10 bases, and 21 bases lay between the germline ends. This CDR3 region has 14 residues. The CDR3 is CASSSPHLTGVAFF. The CDR3 nucleotides read TGTGCCAGCAGCTCACCCCACCTGACAGGTGTAGCTTTCTTT.

In this sample, this clone turned up a few times. The gene calls are TRBV29-1 and TRBJ2-2; 7 bases agree with TRBD1. In germline, CDR1 is SQVTM, CDR2 ANQGSEA. This CDR3 has 12 amino acids. The V segment lost 6 bases and the J segment 10 bases; nucleotides outside the gene matches: 8. The CDR3 bases are TGCAGCGTGGGTACAGGGGAGACGGAGCTGTTTTTT. Translation gives CSVGTGETELFF.

The chain couples TRBV7-9 to TRBJ1-1; 8 positions match TRBD1. This CDR3 has 14 residues. Trimming took 5 bases from V and 4 from J; bases not matched to a gene: 6. Germline CDR1 SEHNR, CDR2 FQNEAQ (reference sequence). As DNA, the CDR3 is TGTGCCAGCAGCGGACGTACAGGGGGCACTGAAGCTTTCTTT. It yields the protein CASSGRTGGTEAFF.